This entry lists 10 T cell receptor beta chains sequenced from one sample in a study of blood T cell repertoires in COVID-19. TCRdb's table, derived via immunoSEQ multiplex PCR, lists solely in-frame clones and lacks some. Here the sample spans 150,000 or so clones, 85% to 90% being singletons. Sequencing was carried out using peripheral blood. Source of these receptors: a man older than 75 with acute or convalescent COVID-19.

The rearrangement joins TRBV5-1 to TRBJ2-7, with TRBD2 identical over 7 bases. V was clipped by 5 bases and J by 2 bases; unmatched bases: 7. The CDR3 length is 14 residues. Germline-derived CDR1 and CDR2 are SGHRS and YFSETQ. The CDR3: CASREPSGPYEQYF. Here the CDR3 DNA reads TGCGCCAGCAGGGAACCTAGCGGTCCCTACGAGCAGTACTTC.

The gene calls are TRBV9 and TRBJ2-1, with a possible D match to TRBD1 (6 bases). Trimming pared 2 bases from V and 0 bases from J, leaving 12 bases between. Germline CDR1 and CDR2: SGDLS and YYNGEE. This CDR3 has 16 residues. The CDR3 here is CASSVGTDSSYNEQFF. CDR3 in DNA: TGTGCCAGCAGCGTGGGAACGGACAGCTCCTACAATGAGCAGTTCTTC.

The V call is TRBV5-4, the J call TRBJ2-7; 10 positions match TRBD1. The CDR3 contains 15 residues. Trimming cost V 0 bases and J 2 bases; bases outside gene matches: 2. The V gene's germline CDR1 is SGHNT and CDR2 YYREEE (reference sequence). The CDR3 nucleotides are TGTGCCAGCAGCTTGGGCGGGACAGGGGCCTACGAGCAGTACTTC. It is translated as CASSLGGTGAYEQYF. Complete variable domain (other parts from reference TRBV5-4 and TRBJ2-7): ETGVTQSPTHLIKTRGQQVTLRCSSQSGHNTVSWYQQALGQGPQFIFQYYREEENGRGNFPPRFSGLQFPNYSSELNVNALELDDSALYLCASSLGGTGAYEQYFGPGTRLTVT.

The V and J genes are TRBV10-2 and TRBJ2-7, with TRBD2 as a possible D gene (5 bases). There are 12 residues in the CDR3. Germline lookup yields CDR1 WSHSY and CDR2 SAAADI. The V and J ends lost 8 bases and 0 bases respectively, with 8 bases between them. The CDR3 reads CASRTSSYEQYF. In nucleotides, the CDR3 is TGCGCCAGCCGGACTTCCTCCTACGAGCAGTACTTC.

The chain has TRBV7-8 and TRBJ1-2; D is uncertain. This CDR3 region has 14 residues. V was cut by 1 base and J by 3 bases, with 9 bases left in between. The germline CDR1 and CDR2 sequences are SGHVS and FQNEAQ. In nucleotides, the CDR3 is TGTGCCAGCAGCTTAGGCCCTACCTACTATGGCTACACCTTC. The encoded protein is CASSLGPTYYGYTF.

The gene calls are TRBV4-1 and TRBJ2-5; 14 bases fit TRBD2. The CDR3 is 17 residues long. Germline V gene lookup returns CDR1 MGHRA and CDR2 YSYEKL. Germline trimming cut 1 base from V and 3 bases from J; bases unmatched to any gene: 4. Here the CDR3 reads CASSQGMGLAGEETQYF. CDR3 DNA sequence: TGCGCCAGCAGCCAAGGTATGGGACTAGCGGGAGAAGAGACCCAGTACTTC.

The chain joins TRBV19 to TRBJ2-3; 7 positions match TRBD1. Trimming at V came to 4 bases and at J to 2 bases, leaving 6 bases not matched to a gene. Germline V gene data show CDR1 as LNHDA and CDR2 as SQIVND (reference sequence). CDR3 length equals 15 residues. The CDR3, as DNA: TGTGCCAGTAGTAACCGACAGGGCCACACAGATACGCAGTATTTT. Translation: CASSNRQGHTDTQYF.

The chain uses TRBV7-2 and TRBJ2-3, with 10 bases aligning to TRBD2. The J segment lost 8 bases and the V segment lost 1 base, leaving 9 bases of the junction unmatched. CDR1 and CDR2 (germline): SGHTA, FQGNSA. This CDR3 has 16 residues. The CDR3 DNA follows: TGTGCCAGCAGCTTAGGATGGGCTAGCGGGAGTTTTACGCAGTATTTT. Translating it yields CASSLGWASGSFTQYF.

J is TRBJ2-5 and V is TRBV29-1; 9 positions agree with TRBD1. The CDR3 totals 14 residues. V trimming: 6 bases; J trimming: 5 bases; junction bases outside the gene matches: 10. Germline CDR1 and CDR2: SQVTM and ANQGSEA. DNA of the CDR3: TGCAGCGTGGCTTCGACAGGGGGAGGTGAGACCCAGTACTTC. Translating it yields CSVASTGGGETQYF.

This clone was observed a handful of times. The chain employs TRBV28 and TRBJ2-7; 7 bases are a match to TRBD1. Germline V gene data show CDR1 as MDHEN and CDR2 as SYDVKM. V shed 4 bases and J 3 bases; nucleotides not matched to a gene: 12. The CDR3 runs to 16 residues. Here the CDR3 DNA reads TGTGCCAGCAGTTCACAGGACAGGACGGGTGTCTACGAGCAGTACTTC. Its translation is CASSSQDRTGVYEQYF.